These 25 T cell receptor beta chains share one sample of origin, sequenced in a study of cytomegalovirus exposure and HLA in healthy donors. With 60 Vbeta and 13 Jbeta primers, the PCR was carried out. The table came from immunoSEQ multiplex PCR; TCRdb's copy has only in-frame clones and leaves some out. This table holds 130,000 or so clones. The source material was PBMCs. Receptors originate from a woman aged 40 to 50 in good health and CMV-seronegative.

V is TRBV11-2 and J is TRBJ2-5; 7 positions match TRBD2. Germline V gives CDR1 SGHAT, CDR2 FQNNGV. The CDR3 runs to 14 residues. J gave up 4 bases and V 5 bases, and 7 bases lay outside the gene matches. The CDR3 DNA reads as TGTGCCAGCAGCGTACGGGACTACGGAGAGACCCAGTACTTC. Translation: CASSVRDYGETQYF.

The chain combines TRBV4-3 with TRBJ2-3; 7 bases fit TRBD2. CDR3 length: 15 residues. Germline CDR1 and CDR2: LGHNA and YSLEER. V was clipped by 4 bases and J by 2 bases; unmatched bases: 6. Here the CDR3 reads CASSLGRGSTDTQYF. In DNA form, the CDR3 reads TGCGCCAGCAGCCTAGGGCGGGGGTCCACAGATACGCAGTATTTT.

This chain joins TRBV29-1 and TRBJ1-2; weak D call: TRBD1 (5 bases). The CDR3 loop spans 12 amino acids. V dropped 5 bases and J dropped 0 bases, with 7 bases sitting between them. CDR1 is SQVTM, CDR2 ANQGSEA, per germline. The CDR3 nucleotides are TGCAGCGTTCCAGGGTCTAACTATGGCTACACCTTC. Translation gives CSVPGSNYGYTF.

The genes are TRBV19 and TRBJ1-1; 7 bases fit TRBD1. Germline-derived CDR1 and CDR2 are LNHDA and SQIVND (reference sequence). J gave up 1 base and V 4 bases, and 6 bases lay outside the gene matches. This CDR3 comprises 15 residues. As DNA, the CDR3 is TGTGCCAGTAGTACCCACAGGGGTACGAACACTGAAGCTTTCTTT. Translation: CASSTHRGTNTEAFF.

This chain connects TRBV9 to TRBJ2-3, with 8 nucleotides matching TRBD1. This CDR3 has 16 amino acids. Trimming at V came to 1 base and at J to 0 bases, leaving 4 bases not matched to a gene. Germline assignment: CDR1 SGDLS and CDR2 YYNGEE. CDR3 coding DNA: TGTGCCAGCAGCGTACAGGGGGCCCCGAGCACAGATACGCAGTATTTT. It translates to CASSVQGAPSTDTQYF.

The gene calls are TRBV19 and TRBJ1-2; D is unresolved. Trimming pared 1 base from V and 4 bases from J, leaving 7 bases between. The CDR3 is 13 amino acids. Germline CDR1 reads LNHDA; CDR2 reads SQIVND (reference sequence). The CDR3 DNA follows: TGTGCCAGTAGTATAGGTCGGTCCTATGGCTACACCTTC. It encodes CASSIGRSYGYTF.

The V and J genes are TRBV28 and TRBJ1-2, with 9 bases aligning to TRBD1. With 4 bases clipped from V and 2 bases from J, the junction kept 2 bases outside the gene matches. Per the germline V gene, CDR1 is MDHEN and CDR2 is SYDVKM. The CDR3 has 14 residues. The CDR3 DNA sequence: TGTGCCAGCAGTTCGGGACAGGGCAACTATGGCTACACCTTC. Encoded protein: CASSSGQGNYGYTF.

The CDR3 DNA sequence: TGTGCCATCAGTGAGTCGAGCGGGGGCTTTAACAATGAGCAGTTCTTC. As protein: CAISESSGGFNNEQFF. The chain uses TRBV10-3 and TRBJ2-1; TRBD2 matches 8 bases. V was pared by 0 bases and J by 5 bases, with 6 bases of the junction left unmatched. There are 16 residues in the CDR3. The germline gives CDR1 ENHRY, CDR2 SYGVKD.

The chain carries TRBV5-4 and TRBJ1-1; D is unclear. V was cut by 0 bases and J by 11 bases, with 14 bases left in between. The CDR3 consists of 13 residues. Germline V gives CDR1 SGHNT, CDR2 YYREEE (reference sequence). CDR3: CASSLDGPSRAFF. Here the CDR3 DNA reads TGTGCCAGCAGCTTGGATGGGCCCTCCCGCGCTTTCTTT. Full variable domain (outside the CDR3, taken from reference TRBV5-4 and TRBJ1-1): ETGVTQSPTHLIKTRGQQVTLRCSSQSGHNTVSWYQQALGQGPQFIFQYYREEENGRGNFPPRFSGLQFPNYSSELNVNALELDDSALYLCASSLDGPSRAFFGQGTRLTVV.

The rearrangement uses TRBV28 and TRBJ2-3; possible D gene TRBD2, 6 bases. CDR3 length: 15 residues. Germline-derived CDR1 and CDR2 are MDHEN and SYDVKM. V was trimmed by 4 bases and J by 3 bases, leaving 14 bases between them. CDR3 in DNA: TGTGCCAGCAGTTATCGCGGGAAGGGTACAGATACGCAGTATTTT. Amino acid sequence: CASSYRGKGTDTQYF.

This CDR3 reads CASSLPGGKGNTEAFF. The CDR3 nucleotides are TGCGCCAGCAGCTTGCCAGGGGGTAAGGGGAACACTGAAGCTTTCTTT. The rearrangement links TRBV5-1 to TRBJ1-1, with 7 bases lining up with TRBD1. Per the germline V gene, CDR1 is SGHRS and CDR2 is YFSETQ. With 1 base clipped from V and 1 base from J, the junction kept 7 bases outside the gene matches. The CDR3 extends over 16 amino acids.

The chain links TRBV5-1 to TRBJ2-1, with 8 positions matching TRBD1. The germline V gene encodes CDR1 SGHRS and CDR2 YFSETQ. Trimming at V came to 6 bases and at J to 7 bases, leaving 9 bases not matched to a gene. This CDR3 is 14 amino acids long. The CDR3, as DNA: TGCGCCAGCAACGAGGGACAGGTGGGTAATGAGCAGTTCTTC. It codes for CASNEGQVGNEQFF.

The V gene is TRBV28, the J gene TRBJ2-7; TRBD2 is a possible D gene (7 bases). The V and J ends lost 4 bases and 8 bases respectively, with 18 bases between them. Looked up from germline, CDR1 is MDHEN and CDR2 is SYDVKM. The CDR3 sequence is 14 residues long. CDR3 nucleotide sequence: TGTGCCAGCAGTTCTCCGGGGAGGGACATGAAGCAGTACGTC. This translates into CASSSPGRDMKQYV.

This chain links TRBV27 with TRBJ1-5; maybe TRBD1 (5 bases). CDR1 and CDR2 (germline): MNHEY, SMNVEV (reference sequence). The CDR3 loop spans 15 amino acids. V dropped 6 bases and J dropped 2 bases, with 14 bases sitting between them. CDR3 protein: CASRSGRSGNQPQHF. In nucleotides, the CDR3 is TGTGCCAGCAGGTCAGGGAGGTCGGGCAATCAGCCCCAGCATTTT.

CDR3 in amino acids: CASSTGPNYGYTF. The CDR3 nucleotides read TGTGCCAGCAGCACAGGGCCTAACTATGGCTACACCTTC. This chain joins TRBV28 and TRBJ1-2, with D possibly matching TRBD1 (6 bases). This CDR3 is 13 amino acids long. Trimming took off 6 bases at V and 0 bases at J, with 8 bases between the two ends. Germline V gene data show CDR1 as MDHEN and CDR2 as SYDVKM.

The chain uses TRBV5-1 and TRBJ1-6; no clear D. The CDR3 has 15 residues. Germline CDR1 SGHRS, CDR2 YFSETQ. With 0 bases removed from V and 6 bases from J, the gap between germline ends came to 10 bases. The DNA for the CDR3 is TGCGCCAGCAGCTTGGAGATTCAGATTAATTCACCCCTCCACTTT. The encoded protein is CASSLEIQINSPLHF.

The V call is TRBV10-2, the J call TRBJ1-2; TRBD1 matches at 11 bases. The V gene end was trimmed by 3 bases and the J gene end by 4 bases; junction bases not matched to a gene: 4. The CDR3 consists of 15 residues. Germline V lookup: CDR1 WSHSY, CDR2 SAAADI. CDR3 protein: CASSEAGQGGYGYTF. As DNA, the CDR3 is TGCGCCAGCAGTGAAGCGGGACAGGGGGGCTATGGCTACACCTTC.

This chain uses TRBV5-1 with TRBJ2-1; a weak D match, TRBD1 (5 bases). This CDR3 contains 15 residues. Per germline, CDR1 SGHRS and CDR2 YFSETQ. V lost 1 base and J 1 base, leaving 9 bases between the germline ends. CDR3 sequence reads: CASSLRQGSYNEQFF. The CDR3 coding sequence is TGCGCCAGCAGCTTGAGGCAGGGTTCCTACAATGAGCAGTTCTTC.

The chain has TRBV6-5 and TRBJ1-6; maybe TRBD1 (6 bases). Looked up from germline, CDR1 is MNHEY and CDR2 is SVGAGI. There are 15 residues in the CDR3. Trimming stripped 5 bases from V and 11 bases from J, with 19 bases between. The CDR3 protein is CASSPPGSRGTPLHF. CDR3 coding DNA: TGTGCCAGCAGTCCTCCGGGGAGCAGGGGAACACCCCTCCACTTT.

The gene calls are TRBV19 and TRBJ2-7, with D possibly matching TRBD2 (6 bases). The CDR3 contains 13 residues. CDR1 is LNHDA, CDR2 SQIVND, per germline (reference sequence). V lost 3 bases and J lost 3, with 9 bases in between. This chain's CDR3 is CASSIGGYYEQYF. As DNA, the CDR3 is TGTGCCAGTAGTATCGGGGGTTACTACGAGCAGTACTTC.

J is TRBJ1-2 and V is TRBV6-1; TRBD1 agrees at 9 bases. Germline V gene sequence: CDR1 MNHNS, CDR2 SASEGT. This CDR3 comprises 14 residues. With 6 bases clipped from V and 2 bases from J, the junction kept 4 bases outside the gene matches. The CDR3 region is CASRIDRGNYGYTF. DNA of the CDR3: TGTGCCAGCAGGATTGACAGGGGGAACTATGGCTACACCTTC.

The rearrangement uses TRBV15 and TRBJ2-5, with D perhaps matching TRBD2 (6 bases). Trimming took 1 base from V and 3 from J, leaving 6 bases between them. Germline lookup yields CDR1 LNHNV and CDR2 YYDKDF (reference sequence). The CDR3 has 13 residues. CDR3 in DNA: TGTGCCACCAGCAGAGGGGGGGAAGAGACCCAGTACTTC. Its translation is CATSRGGEETQYF.

The genes are TRBV2 and TRBJ2-2, with D uncertain. The germline CDR1 and CDR2 sequences are SNHLY and FYNNEI. The CDR3 totals 15 residues. V lost 2 bases and J lost 1, with 8 bases in between. CDR3 in DNA: TGTGCCAGCAGTGAACTAGGTCGGAACACCGGGGAGCTGTTTTTT. This translates into CASSELGRNTGELFF. Full variable domain (outside the CDR3, taken from reference TRBV2 and TRBJ2-2): EPEVTQTPSHQVTQMGQEVILRCVPISNHLYFYWYRQILGQKVEFLVSFYNNEISEKSEIFDDQFSVERPDGSNFTLKIRSTKLEDSAMYFCASSELGRNTGELFFGEGSRLTVL.

The chain joins TRBV5-1 to TRBJ2-7; 9 nucleotides align to TRBD1. Germline values: CDR1 SGHRS, CDR2 YFSETQ. CDR3 length: 15 residues. Trimming removed 7 bases from V and 3 bases from J; junction bases left unmatched: 11. The CDR3 coding sequence is TGCGCCAGCCGAAACCCGGGACAGGGAGTCTACGAGCAGTACTTC. This translates into CASRNPGQGVYEQYF.

This CDR3 reads CSAAPAENIQYF. CDR3 bases: TGCAGCGCCGCCCCTGCGGAAAACATTCAGTACTTC. The chain has TRBV29-1 and TRBJ2-4, with unresolved D. Germline assignment: CDR1 SQVTM and CDR2 ANQGSEA. The CDR3 extends over 12 amino acids. Trimming took off 7 bases at V and 5 bases at J, with 12 bases between the two ends.